The entry that follows covers one T cell receptor (beta chain) sequence. One end of the junction varies from germline; a read error may be responsible. The data originate from a study of PD-L1 blockade in urothelial cancer. Some clones are missing from TCRdb's copy, which holds only in-frame ones; the method was immunoSEQ multiplex PCR. The sample holds about 50,000 clones, approximately 75% seen once. The CDR3 sequence is 19 residues long. Germline CDR1 SGHVS, CDR2 FNYEAQ. The material sequenced was PBMCs, taken around atezolizumab (anti-PD-L1) treatment. The sequence was obtained from a man between 65 and 79 years old with urothelial cancer. The genes are TRBV7-6 and TRBJ2-1; TRBD2 matches at 13 bases. The CDR3 DNA reads as TGTGCCGGCAGCTTATTGGGGGGGACTAGCGGGAACCTCTACAATGAGCAGTTCTTC. It yields the protein CAGSLLGGTSGNLYNEQFF.